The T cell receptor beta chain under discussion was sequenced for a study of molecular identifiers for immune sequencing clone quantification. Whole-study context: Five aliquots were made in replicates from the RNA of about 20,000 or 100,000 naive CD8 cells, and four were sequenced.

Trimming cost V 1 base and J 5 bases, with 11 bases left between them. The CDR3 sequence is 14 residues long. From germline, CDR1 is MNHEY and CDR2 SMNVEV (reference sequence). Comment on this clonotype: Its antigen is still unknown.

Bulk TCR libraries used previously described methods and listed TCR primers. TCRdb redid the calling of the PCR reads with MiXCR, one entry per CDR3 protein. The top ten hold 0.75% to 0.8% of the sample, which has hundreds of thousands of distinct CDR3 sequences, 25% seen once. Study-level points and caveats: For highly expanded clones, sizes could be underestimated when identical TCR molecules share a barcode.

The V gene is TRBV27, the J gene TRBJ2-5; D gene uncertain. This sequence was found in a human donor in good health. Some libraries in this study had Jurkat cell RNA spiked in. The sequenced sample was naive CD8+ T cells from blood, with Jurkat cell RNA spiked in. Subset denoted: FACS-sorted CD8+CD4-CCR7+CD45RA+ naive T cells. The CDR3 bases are TGTGCCAGCAGTTTATATGGTCAGTTCGAGACCCAGTACTTC. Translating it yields CASSLYGQFETQYF.